The present T cell receptor beta chain was sequenced within a study of early T cells in non-severe SARS-CoV-2 infection. The CDR3 is 13 amino acids. Germline values: CDR1 MNHNS, CDR2 SASEGT. V was trimmed by 7 bases and J by 2 bases, leaving 11 bases between them. Individual cDNA molecules received unique molecular identifiers during library preparation. Each CDR3 protein is one row after TCRdb ran MiXCR on the 5' RACE reads. The sample yields approximately 22,000 distinct CDR3 sequences, approximately 4.3% seen once. The sample holds many counts of this clonotype. The sequencing input was whole blood. V gene TRBV6-1 combines with J gene TRBJ1-2; D is unresolved. The receptor's source is an adult who was a healthcare worker with PCR-confirmed SARS-CoV-2 infection or an uninfected control (not recorded which). CDR3: CASKVRDNYGYTF. CDR3 in DNA: TGTGCCAGCAAGGTCAGAGACAACTATGGCTACACCTTC.